The 19 T cell receptor beta chains below come from one sample, sequenced in a study of human T cells and chemical hapten exposure. Time point in this sample: patch test 1, 2 weeks after DPC sensitization. This sample's treatment: therapeutic diphenylcyclopropenone sensitization with weekly scalp DPC. TCRdb called the RACE reads again in MiXCR, with one record for every CDR3 protein. The table shows roughly 380,000 distinct CDR3 sequences, with around 5% occurring only once. Sequenced here: whole blood, sampled in connection with sensitization to the hapten diphenylcyclopropenone (DPC). These receptors were taken from a woman between 45 and 60 years old with alopecia areata. Some clones in this sample may be carry-over from other donors' samples.

This clonotype was counted many times. This chain connects TRBV6-1 to TRBJ2-3, with 9 bases aligning to TRBD2. The V gene's germline CDR1 is MNHNS and CDR2 SASEGT. The CDR3 is 16 amino acids. The trim removed 1 base at V and 2 bases at J, leaving 4 bases unmatched. The DNA of the CDR3 is TGTGCCAGCAGTGAAGTAGGCGGGGGGGTCACAGATACGCAGTATTTT. Translation: CASSEVGGGVTDTQYF.

The chain combines TRBV2 with TRBJ2-1; a possible D gene is TRBD1 (6 bases). Trimming took off 11 bases at V and 5 bases at J, with 10 bases between the two ends. Looked up from germline, CDR1 is SNHLY and CDR2 is FYNNEI. The CDR3 extends over 11 amino acids. The DNA of the CDR3 is TGTGCCCGGGACAACGACAATGAGCAGTTCTTC. Translated: CARDNDNEQFF.

About this clonotype itself: The CDR3 ends on some other residue instead of the conserved phenylalanine or tryptophan, so this is likely a read error. The chain couples TRBV6-1 to TRBJ1-4, with 11 positions matching TRBD1. The CDR3 contains 14 residues. V shed 6 bases and J 8 bases; nucleotides not matched to a gene: 5. Germline CDR1 and CDR2: MNHNS and SASEGT. This CDR3 reads CASRRGTGGEKLFY. The CDR3 coding sequence is TGTGCCAGCAGGCGGGGGACAGGGGGAGAAAAACTGTTTTAT.

This chain joins TRBV20-1 and TRBJ1-6; no clear D gene. This CDR3 comprises 14 residues. V was shortened by 5 bases and J by 5 bases, with 13 bases between the two germline ends. Germline V lookup: CDR1 DFQATT, CDR2 SNEGSKA (reference sequence). The CDR3 DNA follows: TGCAGTGCTCTAGGCCTTGGCGATAATTCACCCCTCCACTTT. Protein: CSALGLGDNSPLHF.

The rearrangement links TRBV5-6 to TRBJ2-2, with 12 bases aligning to TRBD2. CDR3 length: 17 amino acids. The V gene's germline CDR1 is SGHDT and CDR2 YYEEEE. V lost 4 bases to trimming and J lost 1 base; unmatched junction nucleotides: 5. The CDR3: CASSLGLAGVNTGELFF. The CDR3 DNA follows: TGTGCCAGCAGCCTGGGACTAGCGGGCGTGAACACCGGGGAGCTGTTTTTT.

The table lists this clonotype with a few counts. The chain couples TRBV12-3 or TRBV12-4 to TRBJ2-7, with unresolved D. Trimming stripped 6 bases from V and 12 bases from J, with 18 bases between. This CDR3 has 12 amino acids. CDR3 DNA: TGTGCCAGCAGCCAAGGACCACCTGGGGTGTACTTC. Translation: CASSQGPPGVYF.

Only a few counts were recorded for this clonotype. The J gene is TRBJ1-6, the V gene TRBV6-1; D uncertain. CDR1 is MNHNS and CDR2 is SASEGT in the germline V gene. CDR3 size: 12 residues. The V and J ends lost 8 bases and 7 bases respectively, with 9 bases between them. CDR3 in DNA: TGTGCCAGCGCCAGCCTAAATTCACCCCTCCACTTT. Translating gives CASASLNSPLHF.

The chain joins TRBV7-7 to TRBJ2-2; D is uncertain. V shed 5 bases and J shed 6 bases, with 10 bases lying between them. CDR3 length equals 13 residues. Per germline, CDR1 SSHAT and CDR2 FNYEAQ (reference sequence). In DNA form, the CDR3 reads TGTGCCAGCAGCCCAGTCCCCCCCGGGGAGCTGTTTTTT. Translation: CASSPVPPGELFF.

The chain employs TRBV20-1 and TRBJ2-1; D not certain. With 6 bases removed from V and 0 bases from J, the gap between germline ends came to 9 bases. The germline gives CDR1 DFQATT, CDR2 SNEGSKA (reference sequence). This CDR3 has 13 residues. CDR3 nucleotide sequence: TGCAGTGCGTCGGGCCCCTCCTACAATGAGCAGTTCTTC. This translates into CSASGPSYNEQFF.

This clonotype was observed at least ten times. This sequence joins TRBV6-2 or TRBV6-3 and TRBJ2-5; no clear D gene. This CDR3 is built from 17 residues. Germline CDR1 reads MNHEY; CDR2 reads SVGEGT. Trimming removed 6 bases from V and 2 bases from J, with 22 bases in between. The CDR3 sequence: CASRSDRLGWQQETQYF. In nucleotides, the CDR3 is TGTGCCAGCAGAAGCGATCGCCTGGGGTGGCAGCAAGAGACCCAGTACTTC.

This clonotype was recorded many times. This chain uses TRBV24-1 with TRBJ1-3; no clear D. The V gene lost 6 bases and the J gene lost 3 bases, with 11 bases spanning the gap. The CDR3 has 14 residues. Germline-derived CDR1 and CDR2 are KGHDR and SFDVKD. Here the CDR3 DNA reads TGTGCCACCAGTCGGCCGGGTCTTGGAAACACCATATATTTT. It encodes CATSRPGLGNTIYF.

V usage is TRBV5-5 and J usage is TRBJ1-5, with TRBD1 as a possible D gene (5 bases). V was shortened by 4 bases and J by 2 bases, with 13 bases between the two germline ends. The CDR3 sequence is 15 residues long. Germline lookup yields CDR1 SGHKS and CDR2 YYEKEE (reference sequence). CDR3 coding DNA: TGTGCCAGCAGCGCCCTGTCCAGGGGCAATCAGCCCCAGCATTTT. It yields the protein CASSALSRGNQPQHF.

This clonotype was observed a few times. The chain recombines TRBV12-3 or TRBV12-4 with TRBJ2-5, with D perhaps assigned TRBD1 or TRBD2 (5 bases each). This CDR3 has 15 residues. Trimming removed 7 bases at V and 1 base at J, with 16 bases between. The CDR3 here is CASKTTGRLQETQYF. In DNA, the CDR3 is TGTGCCAGCAAAACGACGGGACGGCTCCAAGAGACCCAGTACTTC.

In its sample, this clonotype was seen many times. The chain combines TRBV14 with TRBJ2-7; D gene uncertain. This CDR3 region has 14 residues. Germline assignment: CDR1 SGHDN and CDR2 FVKESK. With 4 bases removed from V and 2 bases from J, the gap between germline ends came to 12 bases. CDR3 bases: TGTGCCAGCAGCCGATCGGACGGAACCTACGAGCAGTACTTC. This codes for CASSRSDGTYEQYF.

This clonotype was observed many times. This chain joins TRBV10-3 and TRBJ1-6; TRBD1 might be the D (5 bases). V lost 6 bases and J lost 5, with 11 bases in between. Germline loops: CDR1 ENHRY, CDR2 SYGVKD. The CDR3 length is 14 residues. The CDR3 here is CAIRRDGDNSPLHF. The DNA of the CDR3 is TGTGCCATCAGGAGGGACGGGGATAATTCACCCCTCCACTTT.

The CDR3 coding sequence is TGCGCCAGCAGCCCACAGGGGGCCCATTCACCCCTCCACTTT. It codes for CASSPQGAHSPLHF. This chain connects TRBV5-1 to TRBJ1-6, with TRBD1 matching 9 bases. V shed 4 bases, J shed 8 bases, and the junction held 4 bases outside the gene matches. This CDR3 is built from 14 residues. Germline V lookup: CDR1 SGHRS, CDR2 YFSETQ.

This chain uses TRBV5-6 with TRBJ1-5, with TRBD1 matching over 10 bases. Germline CDR1 and CDR2: SGHDT and YYEEEE. J was trimmed by 4 bases and V by 1 base; bases with no gene match: 5. The CDR3 is made up of 16 amino acids. The CDR3 loop is CASSLRWTGGNQPQHF. The CDR3 DNA reads as TGTGCCAGCAGCTTGAGATGGACAGGGGGGAATCAGCCCCAGCATTTT.

Many counts were recorded for this clonotype. V usage is TRBV7-2 and J usage is TRBJ1-5, with 8 bases lining up with TRBD1. The CDR3 spans 15 residues. Germline assignment: CDR1 SGHTA and CDR2 FQGNSA. Trimming at V came to 3 bases and at J to 4 bases, leaving 5 bases not matched to a gene. The CDR3 region has the DNA TGTGCCAGCAGCTTCGGGACAGGAAAAAATCAGCCCCAGCATTTT. Translation gives CASSFGTGKNQPQHF.

On this clonotype: A clone one base away is much larger, so this may be a read error. The V and J genes are TRBV30 and TRBJ1-3; D may be TRBD1 (5 bases). The CDR3 loop spans 15 amino acids. The germline V gene has CDR1 GTSNPN and CDR2 SVGIG (reference sequence). CDR3 bases: TGTGCCTGGAGTGTACGGGGGATCTCTGTAAACACCATATATTTT. Its translation is CAWSVRGISVNTIYF.